Below, 2 T cell receptor beta chains from the same sample are listed, as sequenced in a study of chemoradiotherapy in HPV16-positive cancers. Some clones are missing from TCRdb's copy, which holds only in-frame ones; the method was immunoSEQ multiplex PCR. Of tens of thousands of clones listed, around 80% were seen once; the top ten hold 3% to 4%. Source: blood, taken from a patient who underwent chemoradiotherapy. All receptors come from a human donor with HPV-associated anogenital cancer.

This clone occurred a few times. The chain couples TRBV7-3 to TRBJ2-1; 9 bases line up with TRBD1. This CDR3 has 17 amino acids. Germline V CDR1 and CDR2: SGHTA, FQGTGA. V shed 5 bases and J 6 bases; nucleotides not matched to a gene: 14. CDR3 protein: CASSDTGGMRLSNEQFF. DNA for the CDR3: TGTGCCAGCAGCGATACAGGGGGCATGAGGTTGAGCAATGAGCAGTTCTTC.

This clone is deemed medium-sized. The V call is TRBV7-3, the J call TRBJ2-5, with D perhaps given as TRBD1 or TRBD2 (6 bases each). The CDR3 loop spans 15 amino acids. Germline-derived CDR1 and CDR2 are SGHTA and FQGTGA. V lost 0 bases and J lost 5, with 13 bases in between. In nucleotides, the CDR3 is TGTGCCAGCAGCTTAACAGGGGGGCCCGCTGAGACCCAGTACTTC. Its translation: CASSLTGGPAETQYF.